The 21 T cell receptor beta chains in this list originate from one sample, sequenced in a study of blood T cells in healthy people across ages. Using a J-beta primer mix together with a sample-barcoded 5' primer, a second PCR was run for roughly 7 to 12 cycles. TCRdb re-analysed the 5' RACE reads in MiXCR, keeping a single row per CDR3 protein. The data show around 1.7 million distinct CDR3 sequences, with approximately 30% seen just once and roughly 8.2% held by the top ten. Sequenced input: blood. These receptors were obtained from a woman aged 25 to 45 in good health.

The rearrangement uses TRBV2 and TRBJ2-1; D remains ambiguous. The CDR3 totals 13 residues. V shed 4 bases and J shed 5 bases, with 9 bases lying between them. The germline gives CDR1 SNHLY, CDR2 FYNNEI. CDR3 in amino acids: CASSAANNNEQFF. CDR3 DNA: TGTGCCAGCAGTGCCGCTAATAACAATGAGCAGTTCTTC.

This clonotype came up a few times. It is likely a read error, because the conserved phenylalanine at the end of the CDR3 is missing. The chain recombines TRBV28 with TRBJ2-5; the match to TRBD2 covers 10 bases. Germline V gene data show CDR1 as MDHEN and CDR2 as SYDVKM. This CDR3 has 14 amino acids. V lost 10 bases and J lost 5; bases outside the gene matches: 10. CDR3 nucleotides: TGTGCCACCAGGGTAGCGGGGGGCTCGGAGACCCAGTACTTA. Translated: CATRVAGGSETQYL.

This chain uses TRBV24-1 with TRBJ2-3, with a tentative D call TRBD1 (5 bases). The CDR3 covers 12 residues. V lost 3 bases and J lost 9, with 9 bases in between. Germline CDR1 is KGHDR and CDR2 is SFDVKD. This CDR3 reads CATSDVTVTQYF. For the CDR3, the DNA is TGTGCCACCAGTGATGTGACAGTCACGCAGTATTTT.

The chain joins TRBV20-1 to TRBJ1-2; 9 bases line up with TRBD1. The CDR3 is made up of 14 amino acids. V gave up 6 bases and J gave up 8 bases; unmatched junction bases: 13. From germline, CDR1 is DFQATT and CDR2 SNEGSKA (reference sequence). This chain's CDR3 is CSAGQGGNFWGYTF. The DNA for the CDR3 is TGCAGTGCGGGACAGGGTGGTAATTTTTGGGGCTACACCTTC.

The rearrangement joins TRBV20-1 to TRBJ2-3, with 9 nucleotides matching TRBD2. V lost 3 bases to trimming and J lost 1 base; unmatched junction nucleotides: 5. CDR3 length: 15 residues. Germline CDR1 and CDR2: DFQATT and SNEGSKA (reference sequence). The CDR3 DNA reads as TGCAGTGCTAGCGGAGGCGGGGGGGGCACAGATACGCAGTATTTT. Protein sequence: CSASGGGGGTDTQYF.

This clonotype came up many times. The chain recombines TRBV29-1 with TRBJ2-5; 8 bases fit TRBD1. V dropped 3 bases and J dropped 3; count of bases not matched to a gene: 3. Germline lookup yields CDR1 SQVTM and CDR2 ANQGSEA. The CDR3 is 13 amino acids. The CDR3 sequence: CSVETGEEETQYF. CDR3 coding DNA: TGCAGCGTTGAGACAGGGGAGGAAGAGACCCAGTACTTC.

This clonotype was detected many times. The V call is TRBV14, the J call TRBJ2-4; TRBD2 matches at 13 bases. V shed 4 bases and J 5 bases; nucleotides not matched to a gene: 2. In germline, CDR1 is SGHDN, CDR2 FVKESK. The CDR3 runs 15 residues. The CDR3 loop is CASSPGLAGQNIQYF. The CDR3 DNA follows: TGTGCCAGCAGCCCGGGACTAGCGGGACAAAACATTCAGTACTTC. The variable domain in full, with the rest retrieved from reference TRBV14 and TRBJ2-4, is EAGVTQFPSHSVIEKGQTVTLRCDPISGHDNLYWYRRVMGKEIKFLLHFVKESKQDESGMPNNRFLAERTGGTYSTLKVQPAELEDSGVYFCASSPGLAGQNIQYFGAGTRLSVL.

This clonotype was observed a few times. The J gene is TRBJ1-2, the V gene TRBV7-2; 8 nucleotides match TRBD1. The CDR3 is 14 amino acids. V lost 3 bases and J lost 4; bases outside the gene matches: 4. CDR1 is SGHTA and CDR2 is FQGNSA in the germline V gene. The CDR3 DNA reads as TGTGCCAGCAGCTTTGATGGACAGGGCTATGGCTACACCTTC. Translating it yields CASSFDGQGYGYTF. Complete variable domain (other parts from reference TRBV7-2 and TRBJ1-2): GAGVSQSPSNKVTEKGKDVELRCDPISGHTALYWYRQSLGQGLEFLIYFQGNSAPDKSGLPSDRFSAERTGGSVSTLTIQRTQQEDSAVYLCASSFDGQGYGYTFGSGTRLTVV.

Only a few counts were recorded for this clonotype. This chain uses TRBV5-1 with TRBJ1-1; the D gene is possibly TRBD1 (5 bases). This CDR3 comprises 16 residues. CDR1 and CDR2 from the germline V gene are SGHRS and YFSETQ. V was trimmed by 0 bases and J by 2 bases, leaving 14 bases between them. In nucleotides, the CDR3 is TGCGCCAGCAGCTTGGTGGTTTCACAGGTCAACACTGAAGCTTTCTTT. Residues: CASSLVVSQVNTEAFF. Based on the CDR3 plus reference TRBV5-1 and TRBJ1-1, the full variable domain is KAGVTQTPRYLIKTRGQQVTLSCSPISGHRSVSWYQQTPGQGLQFLFEYFSETQRNKGNFPGRFSGRQFSNSRSEMNVSTLELGDSALYLCASSLVVSQVNTEAFFGQGTRLTVV.

The chain couples TRBV5-6 to TRBJ1-2; D may be TRBD1 (5 bases). Germline V gene lookup returns CDR1 SGHDT and CDR2 YYEEEE. This CDR3 comprises 11 residues. V was shortened by 3 bases and J by 8 bases, with 8 bases between the two germline ends. CDR3 sequence: CASSWGGGYTF. The CDR3 DNA follows: TGTGCCAGCAGCTGGGGGGGAGGCTACACCTTC.

V and J are TRBV12-3 or TRBV12-4 and TRBJ1-2, with 10 bases matching TRBD1. V was clipped by 5 bases and J by 7 bases; unmatched bases: 10. This CDR3 is 15 amino acids long. The chain's CDR3 is CASSPVRDRGVGYTF. CDR3 coding DNA: TGTGCCAGCAGTCCTGTCCGGGACAGGGGTGTTGGCTACACCTTC.

V gene TRBV20-1 combines with J gene TRBJ2-1; D uncertain. The CDR3 loop spans 13 amino acids. In germline, CDR1 is DFQATT, CDR2 SNEGSKA (reference sequence). Trimming took off 2 bases at V and 5 bases at J, with 10 bases between the two ends. Here the CDR3 reads CSARSRAHNEQFF. Written as DNA, the CDR3 is TGCAGTGCTAGAAGTAGAGCGCACAATGAGCAGTTCTTC.

This clonotype was observed many times. CDR3: CASSLEDLAYEQYF. Written as DNA, the CDR3 is TGTGCCAGCAGCTTGGAGGATCTAGCTTACGAGCAGTACTTC. The rearrangement uses TRBV5-5 and TRBJ2-7; possible D gene TRBD2, 5 bases. Germline V lookup: CDR1 SGHKS, CDR2 YYEKEE (reference sequence). The V end lost 0 bases, the J end lost 4 bases, and 11 bases lay between the germline ends. The CDR3 has 14 amino acids.

As regards this clonotype: The junction and the germline gene differ at one end; a read error may be behind it. The V call is TRBV12-3 or TRBV12-4, the J call TRBJ2-7; 12 bases map to TRBD2. The CDR3 is made up of 13 amino acids. The CDR3 DNA sequence: TGTGCCAGCAGTCTAGCGGGGGGGCCCGAGCAGTACTTC. It translates to CASSLAGGPEQYF.

This clonotype came up a few times. The V gene is TRBV3-1, the J gene TRBJ2-1; the match to TRBD2 covers 15 bases. Trimming took 4 bases from V and 0 from J; bases not matched to a gene: 10. The length of the CDR3 is 20 residues. From germline, CDR1 is LGHDT and CDR2 YNNKEL (reference sequence). CDR3 DNA sequence: TGTGCCAGCAGCCTAGGACTAGCGGGAGGGCTTTGGAGCTCCTACAATGAGCAGTTCTTC. Protein sequence: CASSLGLAGGLWSSYNEQFF.

The chain couples TRBV28 to TRBJ2-3, with TRBD2 matching 8 bases. V dropped 2 bases and J dropped 7; count of bases not matched to a gene: 5. This CDR3 is built from 14 residues. CDR1 and CDR2 (germline): MDHEN, SYDVKM. The CDR3 here is CASSLRVAGNTQYF. CDR3 DNA sequence: TGTGCCAGCAGTTTACGGGTAGCGGGGAATACGCAGTATTTT.

The chain employs TRBV19 and TRBJ2-7; D ambiguous. Germline CDR1 is LNHDA and CDR2 is SQIVND (reference sequence). V lost 6 bases to trimming and J lost 7 bases, with 10 bases between them. This CDR3 comprises 11 residues. CDR3 coding DNA: TGTGCCAGTAGGCACCTTGAGGAGCAGTACTTC. Protein sequence: CASRHLEEQYF.

The chain couples TRBV7-3 to TRBJ2-7, with a tentative D call TRBD1 (5 bases). From germline, CDR1 is SGHTA and CDR2 FQGTGA. There are 15 residues in the CDR3. V dropped 5 bases and J dropped 0 bases, with 14 bases sitting between them. The CDR3 region has the DNA TGTGCCAGCAGCGAAGACAGAAGTAACTCCTACGAGCAGTACTTC. Protein: CASSEDRSNSYEQYF.

As for this clonotype: A much larger clone differs by one base, so this may be a read error. The V gene is TRBV12-3 or TRBV12-4, the J gene TRBJ2-1; 9 nucleotides align to TRBD2. Judging by the DNA end, TRBJ2-7 fits better; the J call may be wrong. CDR3 length: 13 residues. DNA of the CDR3: TGTGCCAGTGCGGCTAGCGGGACCGATGAGCAGTACTTC. It is translated as CASAASGTDEQYF.

The V gene is TRBV4-3, the J gene TRBJ2-1, with 12 bases matching TRBD2. Germline CDR1 reads LGHNA; CDR2 reads YSLEER. The CDR3 runs 19 residues. Losses at the gene ends were 0 bases for V and 0 bases for J; bases not matched to a gene: 6. CDR3 region: CASSQDPSGRGGSYNEQFF. CDR3 in DNA: TGCGCCAGCAGCCAAGATCCTAGCGGGAGGGGTGGCTCCTACAATGAGCAGTTCTTC.

The chain uses TRBV20-1 and TRBJ1-1, with 7 bases matching TRBD1. CDR1 is DFQATT, CDR2 SNEGSKA, per germline (reference sequence). The CDR3 covers 12 residues. V lost 5 bases and J lost 3; bases outside the gene matches: 3. CDR3: CSAQGQHTEAFF. The CDR3 nucleotides are TGCAGTGCTCAGGGACAGCACACTGAAGCTTTCTTT.